This T cell receptor beta chain comes out of a study of blood T cell repertoires in COVID-19. Study background: Spain, Italy and the United States supplied samples that represented acute and convalescent COVID-19. T cells, B-cell-depleted T cells, or PBMCs provided the cDNA or gDNA that served as material.

V was cut by 1 base and J by 5 bases, with 5 bases left in between. This CDR3 has 11 residues. Germline V CDR1 and CDR2: GTSNPN, SVGIG (reference sequence). Authors' analysis steps: Researchers report that nucleated cell counts were estimated from reference gene primer amplification. Only in-frame clones appear in the TCRdb table, and some are missing; sequencing was by immunoSEQ multiplex PCR. The V and J calls and clone size come from that table; D and trimming were worked out from the DNA. Among roughly 80,000 clones listed, 88% were seen once. The V call is TRBV30, the J call TRBJ1-2, with D uncertain. The receptor was derived from a woman aged 80 or over with acute or convalescent COVID-19. Sequenced sample: peripheral blood. The CDR3 DNA sequence: TGTGCCTGGAGTGCTGTGTATGGCTACACCTTC. Amino acids: CAWSAVYGYTF.